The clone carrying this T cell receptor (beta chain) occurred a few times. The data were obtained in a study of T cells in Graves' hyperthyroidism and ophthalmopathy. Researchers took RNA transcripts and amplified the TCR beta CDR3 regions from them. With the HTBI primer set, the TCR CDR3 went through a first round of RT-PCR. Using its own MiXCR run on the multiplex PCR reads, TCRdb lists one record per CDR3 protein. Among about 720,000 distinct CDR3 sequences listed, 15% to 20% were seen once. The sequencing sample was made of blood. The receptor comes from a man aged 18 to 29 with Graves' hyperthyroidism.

The CDR3 loop reads CASRAGALNEQFF. As DNA, the CDR3 is TGTGCCAGCAGAGCGGGAGCCTTAAATGAGCAGTTCTTC. The gene calls are TRBV6-1 and TRBJ2-1; 8 bases fit TRBD2. Germline V gene sequence: CDR1 MNHNS, CDR2 SASEGT. The CDR3 loop spans 13 amino acids. V lost 6 bases, J lost 7 bases, and 5 bases stayed unmatched.